Here is one TCR beta chain with its context. Its antigen is as yet unknown. This record belongs to a study of blood T cells in healthy people across ages. Study findings and constraints: Changes in expanded clonotypes were possibly confounded, as the CMV status of donors was unknown. The study could not conclusively compare naive and antigen-experienced cells, given its unsorted PBMCs. The authors considered diversity estimates from one million T cells to be underestimates.

The use of a sample-barcoded 5' primer and a J-beta primer mix characterized a second PCR of about 7 to 12 cycles. Each cDNA molecule was tagged by a template-switch adaptor with 12 random nucleotides. TCRdb fed the 5' RACE reads into MiXCR, producing one record per CDR3 protein. Of over 950,000 distinct CDR3 sequences listed, roughly 51% are singletons. This CDR3 spans 13 amino acids. The V gene lost 4 bases and the J gene lost 11 bases, with 17 bases spanning the gap. Germline CDR1 reads LGHDT; CDR2 reads YNNKEL (reference sequence). The receptor comes from a woman aged 60-70 years in good health. Sequencing was carried out using blood. This chain joins TRBV3-1 and TRBJ2-5; D gene unclear. The CDR3 sequence: CASSPTERTKQYF. As DNA, the CDR3 is TGTGCCAGCAGCCCCACGGAGAGGACGAAGCAGTACTTC.